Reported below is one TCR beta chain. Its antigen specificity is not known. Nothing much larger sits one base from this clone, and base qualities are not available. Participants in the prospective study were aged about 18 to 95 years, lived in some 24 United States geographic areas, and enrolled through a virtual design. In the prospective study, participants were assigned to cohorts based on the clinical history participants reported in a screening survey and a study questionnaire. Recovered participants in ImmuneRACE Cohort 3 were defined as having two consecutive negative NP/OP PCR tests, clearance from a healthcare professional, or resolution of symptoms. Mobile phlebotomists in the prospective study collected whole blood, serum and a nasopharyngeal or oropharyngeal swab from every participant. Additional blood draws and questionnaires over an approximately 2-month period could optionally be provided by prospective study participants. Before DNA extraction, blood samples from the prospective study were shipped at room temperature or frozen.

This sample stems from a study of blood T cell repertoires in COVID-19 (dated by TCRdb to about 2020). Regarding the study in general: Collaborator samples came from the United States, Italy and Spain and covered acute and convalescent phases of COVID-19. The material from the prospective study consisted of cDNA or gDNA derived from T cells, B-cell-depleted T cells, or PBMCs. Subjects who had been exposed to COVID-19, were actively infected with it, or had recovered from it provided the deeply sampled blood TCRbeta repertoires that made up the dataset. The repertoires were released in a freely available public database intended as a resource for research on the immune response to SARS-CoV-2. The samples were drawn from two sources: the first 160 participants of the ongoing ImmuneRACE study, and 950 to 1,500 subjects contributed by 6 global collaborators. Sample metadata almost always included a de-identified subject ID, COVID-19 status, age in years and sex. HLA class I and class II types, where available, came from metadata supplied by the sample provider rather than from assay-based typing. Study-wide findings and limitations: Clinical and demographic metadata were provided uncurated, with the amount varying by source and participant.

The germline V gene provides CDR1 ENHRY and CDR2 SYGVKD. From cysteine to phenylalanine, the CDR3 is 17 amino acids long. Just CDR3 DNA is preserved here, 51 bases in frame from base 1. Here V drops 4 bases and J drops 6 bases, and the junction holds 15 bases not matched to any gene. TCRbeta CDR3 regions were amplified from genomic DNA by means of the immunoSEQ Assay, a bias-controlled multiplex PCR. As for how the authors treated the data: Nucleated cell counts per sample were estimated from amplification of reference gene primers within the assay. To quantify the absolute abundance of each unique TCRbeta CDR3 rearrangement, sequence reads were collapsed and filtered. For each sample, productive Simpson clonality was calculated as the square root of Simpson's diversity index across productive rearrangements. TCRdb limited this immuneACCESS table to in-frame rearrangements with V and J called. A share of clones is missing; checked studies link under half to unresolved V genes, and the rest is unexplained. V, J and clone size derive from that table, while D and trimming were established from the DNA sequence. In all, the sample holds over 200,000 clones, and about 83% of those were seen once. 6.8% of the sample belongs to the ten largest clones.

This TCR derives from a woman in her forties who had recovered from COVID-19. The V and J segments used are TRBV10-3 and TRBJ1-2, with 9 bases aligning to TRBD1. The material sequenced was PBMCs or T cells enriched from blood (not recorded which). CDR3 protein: CAISAVMVLQGADGYTF. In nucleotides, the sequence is TGTGCCATCAGTGCGGTCATGGTTTTACAGGGGGCTGATGGCTACACCTTC.